These T cell receptor beta chains were read from a single sample in a study of T cells after yellow fever vaccination. TCRdb re-called the 5' RACE reads with MiXCR, one entry per CDR3 protein. The sample includes 150,000 to 200,000 distinct CDR3 sequences, under 7.5% of them seen just once. The material was CD4+ T cells sorted from PBMCs, obtained less than 6 days after the first yellow fever vaccination. The receptors shown here come from a man between 18 and 35 years old who received the YFV17D yellow fever vaccine. Both conserved end residues are part of each CDR3. The D gene is left open where the match is weak. Clone sizes are given selectively: once, few, many, or a class where the clone is expanded.

few	-	TRBV24-1	TRBJ2-3	CATSGRRGYTDTQYF	TGTGCCACCAGCGGGCGAAGGGGGTACACAGATACGCAGTATTTT
few	-	TRBV6-5	TRBJ1-2	CASSRTAQGYTF	TGTGCCAGCAGTAGGACCGCTCAGGGCTACACCTTC
-	-	TRBV23-1	TRBJ1-4	CASTGPMLFF	TGCGCCAGCACCGGGCCTATGCTGTTTTTT
-	TRBD1	TRBV7-9	TRBJ2-2	CASSSRDRGNTGELFF	TGTGCCAGCAGCTCCCGGGACAGGGGGAACACCGGGGAGCTGTTTTTT
few	-	TRBV6-6	TRBJ1-6	CASSAPGPLHF	TGTGCCAGCAGTGCCCCAGGGCCCCTCCACTTT
few	-	TRBV18	TRBJ1-3	CASSPGEGRSGNTIYF	TGTGCCAGCTCACCAGGGGAGGGACGCTCTGGAAACACCATATATTTT
many	TRBD1	TRBV6-5	TRBJ2-5	CASSWTGVETQYF	TGTGCCAGCAGTTGGACAGGGGTAGAGACCCAGTACTTC
many	-	TRBV12-3/TRBV12-4	TRBJ1-2	CASSWGDNHGYTF	TGTGCCAGCAGTTGGGGGGACAACCATGGCTACACCTTC
many	-	TRBV2	TRBJ2-5	CASSESSETQYF	TGTGCCAGCAGTGAGAGTAGCGAGACCCAGTACTTC
many	-	TRBV4-1	TRBJ2-4	CASSQIKNIQYF	TGCGCCAGCAGCCAGATAAAGAACATTCAGTACTTC
many	TRBD1	TRBV4-1	TRBJ2-5	CASSQAGQGGFQETQYF	TGCGCCAGCAGCCAAGCCGGACAGGGGGGCTTCCAAGAGACCCAGTACTTC
many	TRBD1	TRBV12-3/TRBV12-4	TRBJ1-2	CASSRDSSNYGYTF	TGTGCCAGCAGCCGGGACAGTTCTAACTATGGCTACACCTTC
many	-	TRBV25-1	TRBJ2-1	CASSEDSGLVEQFF	TGTGCCAGCAGTGAGGATTCCGGACTTGTGGAGCAGTTCTTC
many	TRBD1	TRBV19	TRBJ1-4	CASSGTGAATNEKLFF	TGTGCCAGTAGTGGGACAGGAGCCGCGACTAATGAAAAACTGTTTTTT
few	-	TRBV4-3	TRBJ2-5	CASSQAAGQETQYF	TGCGCCAGCAGCCAAGCGGCAGGGCAAGAGACCCAGTACTTC
few	-	TRBV5-1	TRBJ1-4	CASSITQRPNEKLFF	TGCGCCAGCAGCATCACCCAGAGACCTAATGAAAAACTGTTTTTT
many	TRBD1	TRBV7-3	TRBJ1-1	CASSARTGGDTEAFF	TGTGCCAGCAGCGCCCGGACAGGGGGCGATACTGAAGCTTTCTTT
few	TRBD1	TRBV18	TRBJ1-2	CASSRGQGGHYGYTF	TGTGCCAGCTCAAGAGGACAGGGAGGTCACTATGGCTACACCTTC
many	TRBD1	TRBV3-1	TRBJ2-7	CASSQAGTVTYEQYF	TGTGCCAGCAGCCAAGCCGGGACAGTGACCTACGAGCAGTACTTC
many	-	TRBV9	TRBJ1-2	CASSTNYGYTF	TGTGCCAGCAGCACCAACTATGGCTACACCTTC
few	-	TRBV9	TRBJ1-1	CASSDQDTEAFF	TGTGCCAGCAGCGATCAGGACACTGAAGCTTTCTTT
few	TRBD2	TRBV4-1	TRBJ2-2	CASRPSAGGSTGELFF	TGCGCCAGTCGGCCTTCGGCGGGGGGATCCACCGGGGAGCTGTTTTTT
many	-	TRBV6-5	TRBJ2-1	CASSSEDEPYNEQFF	TGTGCCAGCAGTTCGGAGGATGAGCCCTACAATGAGCAGTTCTTC
-	-	TRBV4-3	TRBJ1-1	CASSQGQATEAFF	TGCGCCAGCAGCCAAGGACAGGCCACTGAAGCTTTCTTT
many	-	TRBV7-2	TRBJ1-1	CASSSTPNYGTEAFF	TGTGCCAGCAGCTCAACGCCGAACTATGGAACTGAAGCTTTCTTT
many	-	TRBV4-1	TRBJ2-4	CASSVGAGGNIQYF	TGCGCCAGCAGCGTCGGCGCAGGCGGAAACATTCAGTACTTC
-	TRBD2	TRBV5-1	TRBJ2-1	CASSRTSGGLLNEQFF	TGCGCCAGCAGCAGGACTAGCGGGGGATTGCTTAATGAGCAGTTCTTC
-	-	TRBV19	TRBJ1-2	CASSTSVDNYGYTF	TGTGCCAGTAGTACATCGGTTGATAACTATGGCTACACCTTC